This is a list of T cell receptor beta chains from one sample in a study of cytomegalovirus exposure and HLA in healthy donors. Clones were sequenced by immunoSEQ multiplex PCR, and TCRdb holds only the in-frame ones, with some missing. The table lists roughly 140,000 clones, over 60% of them singletons. Sequenced: PBMCs. Every receptor here comes from a man in his forties in good health and CMV-seropositive. Both conserved end residues are part of each CDR3. The D gene is left open where the match is weak. Clone size is shown for a subset of rows, as once, few, many or a class of expanded clone.

J gene | clone size | D gene | V gene | CDR3 protein | CDR3 DNA
TRBJ2-7 | NA | TRBD1 | TRBV7-7 | CASSPGTGASYEQYF | TGTGCTAGCAGCCCAGGGACAGGGGCGTCCTACGAGCAGTACTTC
TRBJ2-7 | NA | TRBD1 | TRBV5-1 | CASSDRDRGSYEQYF | TGCGCCAGCAGCGACCGGGACAGGGGATCCTACGAGCAGTACTTC
TRBJ1-6 | NA | NA | TRBV4-3 | CASSQGTANNSPLHF | TGCGCCAGCAGCCAAGGGACAGCGAATAATTCACCCCTCCACTTT
TRBJ2-7 | NA | NA | TRBV7-9 | CASSLEGAGEQYF | TGTGCCAGCAGCTTAGAGGGTGCGGGCGAGCAGTACTTC
TRBJ2-5 | NA | TRBD2 | TRBV11-2 | CASSLELAGRETQYF | TGTGCCAGCAGCTTAGAACTAGCGGGGCGGGAGACCCAGTACTTC
TRBJ2-1 | NA | NA | TRBV19 | CASSIGGTYNEQFF | TGTGCCAGTAGTATAGGCGGCACGTACAATGAGCAGTTCTTC
TRBJ2-3 | NA | TRBD2 | TRBV7-2 | CASRSPSGGSTDTQYF | TGTGCCAGCAGAAGTCCTAGCGGGGGGTCCACAGATACGCAGTATTTT
TRBJ1-2 | once | NA | TRBV28 | CASSLNILGYTF | TGTGCCAGCAGTTTAAACATTCTTGGCTACACCTTC
TRBJ2-7 | NA | NA | TRBV7-2 | CASSPKDRFYEQYF | TGTGCCAGCAGCCCCAAAGACAGGTTCTACGAGCAGTACTTC
TRBJ1-4 | few | TRBD1 | TRBV28 | CASSTGATNEKLFF | TGTGCCAGCAGTACAGGGGCAACTAATGAAAAACTGTTTTTT
TRBJ1-5 | NA | NA | TRBV4-3 | CASSQDLSRSQPQHF | TGCGCCAGCAGCCAAGATTTATCGAGGAGTCAGCCCCAGCATTTT
TRBJ1-2 | NA | NA | TRBV19 | CASTLGQGRRGNYGYTF | TGTGCCAGTACCCTGGGTCAGGGGCGAAGGGGGAACTATGGCTACACCTTC
TRBJ2-3 | NA | NA | TRBV10-3 | CAISESGSTDTQYF | TGTGCCATCAGTGAGAGCGGGAGCACAGATACGCAGTATTTT
TRBJ1-6 | NA | TRBD1 | TRBV2 | CASSATGTGNSPLHF | TGTGCCAGCAGCGCGACAGGGACGGGAAATTCACCCCTCCACTTT
TRBJ2-1 | few | NA | TRBV29-1 | CSVVGGPGHEQFF | TGCAGCGTTGTCGGAGGCCCCGGACATGAGCAGTTCTTC
TRBJ2-1 | NA | NA | TRBV9 | CASSVATLLDEQFF | TGTGCCAGCAGCGTAGCTACACTACTTGATGAGCAGTTCTTC
TRBJ1-2 | NA | NA | TRBV28 | CASSLPGTSGGYTF | TGTGCCAGCAGTTTACCCGGGACATCAGGTGGCTACACCTTC
TRBJ1-2 | once | TRBD1 | TRBV5-1 | CASSPGVLAGGDGYTF | TGCGCCAGCAGCCCGGGGGTTCTGGCAGGGGGTGATGGCTACACCTTC
TRBJ2-7 | few | TRBD2 | TRBV28 | CASSFGGAREEQYF | TGTGCCAGCAGTTTCGGGGGGGCGAGGGAAGAGCAGTACTTC
TRBJ1-4 | NA | TRBD1 | TRBV11-2 | CTSSLATGDEKLFF | TGTACCAGCAGCTTAGCCACAGGGGATGAAAAACTGTTTTTT
TRBJ1-2 | once | TRBD1 | TRBV28 | CASTTGGIYYGYTF | TGTGCCAGCACGACAGGGGGAATTTACTATGGCTACACCTTC
TRBJ1-2 | NA | NA | TRBV15 | CATSRVGGGNYGYTF | TGTGCCACCAGCAGAGTGGGAGGGGGTAACTATGGCTACACCTTC
TRBJ2-3 | once | TRBD2 | TRBV11-2 | CASNPNGLAGGSDTQYF | TGTGCCAGCAACCCGAACGGTCTAGCGGGGGGATCGGATACGCAGTATTTT
TRBJ2-3 | NA | NA | TRBV4-3 | CASSQGNPFAAATDTQYF | TGCGCCAGCAGCCAAGGAAACCCCTTTGCGGCAGCCACAGATACGCAGTATTTT
TRBJ1-2 | NA | NA | TRBV29-1 | CSVEVPRDKVSSSYGYTF | TGCAGCGTTGAAGTGCCCCGGGACAAAGTTTCGTCTAGCTATGGCTACACCTTC
TRBJ2-7 | NA | TRBD1 | TRBV28 | CASSFHHGTGTHEQYF | TGTGCCAGCAGTTTTCACCACGGGACAGGGACGCACGAGCAGTACTTC
TRBJ2-3 | NA | TRBD2 | TRBV7-2 | CASSLGAGGPGDTQYF | TGTGCCAGCAGCTTAGGAGCGGGAGGGCCTGGAGATACGCAGTATTTT
TRBJ1-5 | NA | TRBD1 | TRBV19 | CASRRSGTGNQPQHF | TGTGCCAGTAGAAGGAGCGGGACAGGGAATCAGCCCCAGCATTTT
TRBJ2-1 | few | NA | TRBV27 | CASRPPVPRDKDEQFF | TGTGCCAGTAGGCCACCCGTCCCGCGGGATAAGGATGAGCAGTTCTTC
TRBJ1-4 | once | TRBD1 | TRBV5-1 | CASSLTGDHEKLFF | TGCGCCAGCAGCTTGACAGGGGATCATGAAAAACTGTTTTTT
TRBJ1-1 | NA | TRBD1 | TRBV28 | CASRTTGGEKTEAFF | TGTGCCAGCAGGACGACAGGGGGCGAAAAGACTGAAGCTTTCTTT
TRBJ2-5 | NA | TRBD2 | TRBV18 | CASSPLLAGVRQETQYF | TGTGCCAGCTCACCATTACTAGCGGGGGTCCGACAAGAGACCCAGTACTTC
TRBJ1-1 | NA | NA | TRBV7-2 | CASSLERGMWTEAFF | TGTGCCAGCAGCTTAGAGCGCGGGATGTGGACTGAAGCTTTCTTT
TRBJ2-4 | NA | NA | TRBV1 | CTSSLGGTEKNIQYF | TGCACCAGCAGCCTGGGCGGGACGGAAAAAAACATTCAGTACTTC
TRBJ1-1 | NA | TRBD1 | TRBV4-3 | CASSQGQGDTEAFF | TGCGCCAGCAGCCAAGGCCAGGGGGACACTGAAGCTTTCTTT
TRBJ1-1 | NA | NA | TRBV30 | CAWQDSPNTEAFF | TGTGCCTGGCAAGACAGCCCGAACACTGAAGCTTTCTTT
TRBJ2-1 | NA | NA | TRBV5-1 | CASSLTPYNEQFF | TGCGCCAGCAGCTTGACACCCTACAATGAGCAGTTCTTC
TRBJ1-1 | NA | TRBD1 | TRBV2 | CASSAGQARRSGAFF | TGTGCCAGCAGTGCAGGACAGGCGAGACGGTCGGGAGCTTTCTTT
TRBJ2-5 | NA | TRBD2 | TRBV5-3 | CARNSREAQETQYF | TGTGCCAGAAATTCACGGGAGGCTCAAGAGACCCAGTACTTC
TRBJ2-2 | NA | TRBD2 | TRBV29-1 | CSVGGLAGGPGTGELFF | TGCAGCGTGGGCGGACTAGCGGGGGGGCCGGGAACCGGGGAGCTGTTTTTT
TRBJ2-3 | NA | TRBD2 | TRBV7-3 | CASSLAPRTSGSTDTQYF | TGTGCCAGCAGCTTAGCCCCCCGGACTAGCGGTAGCACAGATACGCAGTATTTT
TRBJ2-3 | NA | TRBD2 | TRBV28 | CASSLGGGAPRGATQYF | TGTGCCAGCAGTTTAGGCGGGGGGGCCCCCCGGGGAGCCACGCAGTATTTT
TRBJ1-6 | NA | TRBD1 | TRBV7-9 | CASSVMGGQGSSPLHF | TGTGCCAGCAGCGTGATGGGGGGACAGGGGAGTTCACCCCTCCACTTT
TRBJ2-1 | NA | TRBD1 | TRBV5-8 | CASSFRATGGDEQFF | TGTGCCAGCAGCTTTAGGGCGACAGGGGGCGATGAGCAGTTCTTC